This T cell receptor (beta chain) was recovered during a study of blood T cells in healthy people across ages. With a J-beta primer mix and a sample-barcoded 5' primer, a second PCR ran 7 to 11 cycles. TCRdb fed the 5' RACE reads into MiXCR, producing one record per CDR3 protein. This table has 800,000 or so distinct CDR3 sequences, about 25% appearing once. Ranging in age from roughly 6 to 95, the donors were healthy Caucasian individuals from Russia. This CDR3 spans 11 amino acids. V lost 6 bases and J 6 bases, leaving 7 bases between the germline ends. CDR1 and CDR2 (germline): LGHNA, YSLEER. The sample also formed part of further work on T cells of mothers and their children. This second study says: Comparable shaping of TCR recombination output by thymic selection was observed in related and unrelated pairs. No T cell clones of persistent microchimeric origin were detected.

V gene TRBV4-3 combines with J gene TRBJ2-3; no clear D gene. Sequenced material: blood. The origin of this receptor is a boy between 5 and 17 years old in good health. The CDR3 bases are TGCGCCAGCAGAGATTCGGATACGCAGTATTTT. Translated, it gives CASRDSDTQYF.